The rows below give T cell receptor beta chains drawn from one sample of a study of CD8 T cells in Susac syndrome. In TCRdb, the immunoSEQ multiplex PCR reads were re-called with MiXCR into one record per CDR3 protein. The sample lists 150,000 to 250,000 distinct CDR3 sequences, roughly 96% occurring once. Input material: CD4+ T cells from PBMCs. The receptors shown here come from a human donor with multiple sclerosis. The CDR3 runs from the conserved cysteine through the conserved F or W. D genes are given only for firm matches. Clone sizes are given selectively: once, few, many, or a class where the clone is expanded.

d_call: NA; v_call: TRBV28; clone_size: NA; j_call: TRBJ2-7; cdr3_length: 14; cdr3_nt: TGTGCCAGCATTACCGGGAGCAGCTCCTACGAGCAGTACTTC; cdr3_aa: CASITGSSSYEQYF
d_call: TRBD1; v_call: TRBV30; clone_size: NA; j_call: TRBJ1-3; cdr3_length: 13; cdr3_nt: TGTGCCTGGAGCCCGGACAGGGGGAACACCATATATTTT; cdr3_aa: CAWSPDRGNTIYF
d_call: NA; v_call: TRBV14; clone_size: NA; j_call: TRBJ1-1; cdr3_length: 15; cdr3_nt: TGTGCCAGCAGCCTTGGGACCCACCTAAACACTGAAGCTTTCTTT; cdr3_aa: CASSLGTHLNTEAFF
d_call: TRBD2; v_call: TRBV4-2; clone_size: NA; j_call: TRBJ2-1; cdr3_length: 17; cdr3_nt: TGTGCCAGCAGCCCGGCAAAGGGACTAGCGGGGGTAAATGAGCAGTTCTTC; cdr3_aa: CASSPAKGLAGVNEQFF
d_call: NA; v_call: TRBV2; clone_size: NA; j_call: TRBJ2-1; cdr3_length: 11; cdr3_nt: TGTGCCAGCAGTTTTGTTGTTGAGCAGTTCTTC; cdr3_aa: CASSFVVEQFF
d_call: NA; v_call: TRBV11-3; clone_size: NA; j_call: TRBJ2-5; cdr3_length: 15; cdr3_nt: TGTGCCAGCAGCCGAGCGGGGCAGGGGGTAGAGACCCAGTACTTC; cdr3_aa: CASSRAGQGVETQYF
d_call: NA; v_call: TRBV7-3; clone_size: few; j_call: TRBJ1-1; cdr3_length: 13; cdr3_nt: TGTGCCAGCAGCCGTACATCCGACACTGAAGCTTTCTTT; cdr3_aa: CASSRTSDTEAFF
d_call: NA; v_call: TRBV29-1; clone_size: NA; j_call: TRBJ2-3; cdr3_length: 13; cdr3_nt: TGCAGCGTTGATAAATCCCCCACAGATACGCAGTATTTT; cdr3_aa: CSVDKSPTDTQYF
d_call: TRBD2; v_call: TRBV29-1; clone_size: NA; j_call: TRBJ2-1; cdr3_length: 14; cdr3_nt: TGCAGCGTCAAAGCGGGACCGGGCGACAATGAGCAGTTCTTC; cdr3_aa: CSVKAGPGDNEQFF
d_call: NA; v_call: TRBV12-3/TRBV12-4; clone_size: NA; j_call: TRBJ2-2; cdr3_length: 15; cdr3_nt: TGTGCCAGCAGCCTCCGGCAGGGAGGCACCGGGGAGCTGTTTTTT; cdr3_aa: CASSLRQGGTGELFF
d_call: NA; v_call: TRBV30; clone_size: NA; j_call: TRBJ1-2; cdr3_length: 13; cdr3_nt: TGTGCCTGGAGTGTATTACAGAACTATGGCTACACCTTC; cdr3_aa: CAWSVLQNYGYTF
d_call: NA; v_call: TRBV4-1; clone_size: NA; j_call: TRBJ1-2; cdr3_length: 14; cdr3_nt: TGCGCCAGCAGCCAAGCCCTAGCTAACTATGGCTACACCTTC; cdr3_aa: CASSQALANYGYTF
d_call: NA; v_call: TRBV2; clone_size: NA; j_call: TRBJ1-5; cdr3_length: 13; cdr3_nt: TGTGCCAGCAGTGAGTATAGCAATCAGCCCCAGCATTTT; cdr3_aa: CASSEYSNQPQHF
d_call: TRBD1; v_call: TRBV10-3; clone_size: NA; j_call: TRBJ1-1; cdr3_length: 13; cdr3_nt: TGTGCCATCAGGGACAGGGCTAACACTGAAGCTTTCTTT; cdr3_aa: CAIRDRANTEAFF
d_call: NA; v_call: TRBV5-4; clone_size: NA; j_call: TRBJ1-2; cdr3_length: 15; cdr3_nt: TGTGCCAGCAGCTTAGGGCAGCTTTATGGAGGAGGCTACACCTTC; cdr3_aa: CASSLGQLYGGGYTF
d_call: TRBD1; v_call: TRBV27; clone_size: NA; j_call: TRBJ1-5; cdr3_length: 12; cdr3_nt: TGTGCCAGCAGTTGGGTAGGGGGCAACCAGCATTTT; cdr3_aa: CASSWVGGNQHF
d_call: TRBD1; v_call: TRBV6-2/TRBV6-3; clone_size: NA; j_call: TRBJ1-2; cdr3_length: 13; cdr3_nt: TGTGCCAGCAGTTCGGACAGGCCCTATGGCTACACCTTC; cdr3_aa: CASSSDRPYGYTF
d_call: TRBD1; v_call: TRBV12-3/TRBV12-4; clone_size: NA; j_call: TRBJ2-7; cdr3_length: 14; cdr3_nt: TGTGCCAGCAGTCCGACAGGGGCCCAGGGCGAGCAGTACTTC; cdr3_aa: CASSPTGAQGEQYF
d_call: NA; v_call: TRBV18; clone_size: NA; j_call: TRBJ1-5; cdr3_length: 15; cdr3_nt: TGTGCCAGCTCCCAGATAGAGGGTCGGGATCAGCCCCAGCATTTT; cdr3_aa: CASSQIEGRDQPQHF
d_call: NA; v_call: TRBV20-1; clone_size: NA; j_call: TRBJ2-3; cdr3_length: 14; cdr3_nt: TGCAGTGCTTTCCCGGGGGGACACACAGATACGCAGTATTTT; cdr3_aa: CSAFPGGHTDTQYF
d_call: TRBD1; v_call: TRBV24-1; clone_size: NA; j_call: TRBJ2-1; cdr3_length: 15; cdr3_nt: TGTGCCACCAGTGATCCATTCGGGACAGACAATGAGCAGTTCTTC; cdr3_aa: CATSDPFGTDNEQFF
d_call: NA; v_call: TRBV20-1; clone_size: NA; j_call: TRBJ1-5; cdr3_length: 13; cdr3_nt: TGCAGTGCTAGAGATTCCGGGGGTGAGCCCCAGCATTTT; cdr3_aa: CSARDSGGEPQHF
d_call: TRBD2; v_call: TRBV29-1; clone_size: NA; j_call: TRBJ2-1; cdr3_length: 16; cdr3_nt: TGCAGCGTTGAAGATCACCGGGGGGGCTCATACAATGAGCAGTTCTTC; cdr3_aa: CSVEDHRGGSYNEQFF
d_call: NA; v_call: TRBV13; clone_size: NA; j_call: TRBJ2-3; cdr3_length: 16; cdr3_nt: TGTGCCAGCAGCCGGAGGATTGGTGGAATCACAGATACGCAGTATTTT; cdr3_aa: CASSRRIGGITDTQYF
d_call: TRBD2; v_call: TRBV7-2; clone_size: NA; j_call: TRBJ2-1; cdr3_length: 14; cdr3_nt: TGTGCCAGCAAGTCCGGGACTAGTTTAAATGAGCAGTTCTTC; cdr3_aa: CASKSGTSLNEQFF
d_call: NA; v_call: TRBV12-3/TRBV12-4; clone_size: NA; j_call: TRBJ2-5; cdr3_length: 15; cdr3_nt: TGTGCCAGCAGTCACAGAAGGGGGGTCGAGGAGACCCAGTACTTC; cdr3_aa: CASSHRRGVEETQYF
d_call: NA; v_call: TRBV15; clone_size: NA; j_call: TRBJ1-1; cdr3_length: 15; cdr3_nt: TGTGCCACCAGCCTAGGGGGGAGGGCGAACACTGAAGCTTTCTTT; cdr3_aa: CATSLGGRANTEAFF
d_call: NA; v_call: TRBV6-2/TRBV6-3; clone_size: NA; j_call: TRBJ1-1; cdr3_length: 12; cdr3_nt: TGTGCCACCCGGACAGCTAACACTGAAGCTTTCTTT; cdr3_aa: CATRTANTEAFF
d_call: TRBD2; v_call: TRBV20-1; clone_size: NA; j_call: TRBJ2-1; cdr3_length: 16; cdr3_nt: TGCAGTGCTTCGGGACTAGCGGGACATGATGGCGATGAGCAGTTCTTC; cdr3_aa: CSASGLAGHDGDEQFF
d_call: NA; v_call: TRBV30; clone_size: NA; j_call: TRBJ1-1; cdr3_length: 13; cdr3_nt: TGTGCCTGGGATAAGCGGGGGGACACTGAAGCTTTCTTT; cdr3_aa: CAWDKRGDTEAFF
d_call: TRBD2; v_call: TRBV11-2; clone_size: NA; j_call: TRBJ2-7; cdr3_length: 15; cdr3_nt: TGTGCCAGCAGCTCCCGAGGGACTAGCGGGAGCGAGCAGTACTTC; cdr3_aa: CASSSRGTSGSEQYF
d_call: NA; v_call: TRBV30; clone_size: NA; j_call: TRBJ1-1; cdr3_length: 13; cdr3_nt: TGTGCCTGGAGTCGACAGGAGAACACTGAAGCTTTCTTT; cdr3_aa: CAWSRQENTEAFF
d_call: NA; v_call: TRBV9; clone_size: NA; j_call: TRBJ2-3; cdr3_length: 14; cdr3_nt: TGTGCCAGCAGCCGGGACCCTAGCACAGATACGCAGTATTTT; cdr3_aa: CASSRDPSTDTQYF
d_call: TRBD1; v_call: TRBV9; clone_size: NA; j_call: TRBJ1-2; cdr3_length: 14; cdr3_nt: TGTGCCAGCAGCCGGACGGACAGGTCCTATGGCTACACCTTC; cdr3_aa: CASSRTDRSYGYTF
d_call: NA; v_call: TRBV29-1; clone_size: NA; j_call: TRBJ2-6; cdr3_length: 12; cdr3_nt: TGCAGCGTTGTCGGTGGGGCCAACGTCCTGACTTTC; cdr3_aa: CSVVGGANVLTF
d_call: TRBD2; v_call: TRBV2; clone_size: once; j_call: TRBJ2-3; cdr3_length: 12; cdr3_nt: TGTGCCAGCTTAGCGGGGGCAGATACGCAGTATTTT; cdr3_aa: CASLAGADTQYF
d_call: TRBD1; v_call: TRBV5-1; clone_size: NA; j_call: TRBJ2-7; cdr3_length: 14; cdr3_nt: TGCGCCAGCAGCTTGGAGACAGGGCACTACGAGCAGTACTTC; cdr3_aa: CASSLETGHYEQYF
d_call: TRBD1; v_call: TRBV7-8; clone_size: NA; j_call: TRBJ2-7; cdr3_length: 18; cdr3_nt: TGTGCCAGCAGCCCCAGGGCAGGGTCCGAGGACAGGGCGGTTGAGCAGTACTTC; cdr3_aa: CASSPRAGSEDRAVEQYF
d_call: NA; v_call: TRBV20-1; clone_size: NA; j_call: TRBJ1-4; cdr3_length: 14; cdr3_nt: TGCAGTGCTAGTGTGGCCTACGCGGATGAAAAACTGTTTTTT; cdr3_aa: CSASVAYADEKLFF
d_call: NA; v_call: TRBV18; clone_size: NA; j_call: TRBJ1-1; cdr3_length: 14; cdr3_nt: TGTGCCAGCTCACCACCGCGGGGCGGCACTGAAGCTTTCTTT; cdr3_aa: CASSPPRGGTEAFF
d_call: NA; v_call: TRBV21-1; clone_size: NA; j_call: TRBJ2-1; cdr3_length: 15; cdr3_nt: TGTGCCAGCAGCCACCGACTAATCTCCTACAATGAGCAGTTCTTC; cdr3_aa: CASSHRLISYNEQFF
d_call: TRBD2; v_call: TRBV29-1; clone_size: NA; j_call: TRBJ2-2; cdr3_length: 13; cdr3_nt: TGCAGCGTTGAGACTAGCCGGGGCGGGGAGCTGTTTTTT; cdr3_aa: CSVETSRGGELFF
d_call: TRBD2; v_call: TRBV19; clone_size: once; j_call: TRBJ2-1; cdr3_length: 14; cdr3_nt: TGTGCCAGTCTAGCGGGAGGGCGTTACAATGAGCAGTTCTTC; cdr3_aa: CASLAGGRYNEQFF
d_call: NA; v_call: TRBV30; clone_size: NA; j_call: TRBJ1-1; cdr3_length: 12; cdr3_nt: TGTGCCTGGAGTCTGAGCCACACTGAAGCTTTCTTT; cdr3_aa: CAWSLSHTEAFF
d_call: NA; v_call: TRBV20-1; clone_size: once; j_call: TRBJ1-3; cdr3_length: 15; cdr3_nt: TGCAGTGCTAGGGGGGGGCCGAGCTCTGGAAACACCATATATTTT; cdr3_aa: CSARGGPSSGNTIYF
d_call: NA; v_call: TRBV2; clone_size: NA; j_call: TRBJ1-5; cdr3_length: 14; cdr3_nt: TGTGCCAGCAGTGCCTTTACAGGGACTCAGCCCCAGCATTTT; cdr3_aa: CASSAFTGTQPQHF
d_call: NA; v_call: TRBV20-1; clone_size: NA; j_call: TRBJ2-5; cdr3_length: 13; cdr3_nt: TGCAGTGCTATCACTGGCGGAAGGGAGACCCAGTACTTC; cdr3_aa: CSAITGGRETQYF
d_call: TRBD2; v_call: TRBV24-1; clone_size: NA; j_call: TRBJ2-3; cdr3_length: 14; cdr3_nt: TGTGCCACCAGTGCGGGGGGGCCGAGCGGTACGCAGTATTTT; cdr3_aa: CATSAGGPSGTQYF
d_call: NA; v_call: TRBV3-1; clone_size: NA; j_call: TRBJ2-3; cdr3_length: 15; cdr3_nt: TGTGCCAGCAGCCAAGCGCCCCGGGGCACAGATACGCAGTATTTT; cdr3_aa: CASSQAPRGTDTQYF
d_call: TRBD1; v_call: TRBV20-1; clone_size: NA; j_call: TRBJ2-2; cdr3_length: 16; cdr3_nt: TGCAGTGTCGAAACAGGGGTGCTGAGTGGCACCGGGGAGCTGTTTTTT; cdr3_aa: CSVETGVLSGTGELFF
d_call: NA; v_call: TRBV4-1; clone_size: NA; j_call: TRBJ1-6; cdr3_length: 13; cdr3_nt: TGCGCCAGCAGCCAAGCAAACGGTTCACCCCTCCACTTT; cdr3_aa: CASSQANGSPLHF
d_call: NA; v_call: TRBV21-1; clone_size: NA; j_call: TRBJ2-3; cdr3_length: 13; cdr3_nt: TGTGCCAGCAGCAAAGAGGGGAGGGCAGGGGCGGTTTTT; cdr3_aa: CASSKEGRAGAVF
d_call: NA; v_call: TRBV29-1; clone_size: NA; j_call: TRBJ1-1; cdr3_length: 12; cdr3_nt: TGCAGCGTTGAGGCCCGGAACACTGAAGCTTTCTTT; cdr3_aa: CSVEARNTEAFF
d_call: TRBD2; v_call: TRBV7-9; clone_size: NA; j_call: TRBJ2-5; cdr3_length: 17; cdr3_nt: TGTGCCAGCAGCACCGGAGGGGGCCTAGCGGGGTCAGAGACCCAGTACTTC; cdr3_aa: CASSTGGGLAGSETQYF
d_call: TRBD1; v_call: TRBV20-1; clone_size: NA; j_call: TRBJ2-5; cdr3_length: 14; cdr3_nt: TGCAGTGCTGCTAAACAGGGGACCCAAGAGACCCAGTACTTC; cdr3_aa: CSAAKQGTQETQYF